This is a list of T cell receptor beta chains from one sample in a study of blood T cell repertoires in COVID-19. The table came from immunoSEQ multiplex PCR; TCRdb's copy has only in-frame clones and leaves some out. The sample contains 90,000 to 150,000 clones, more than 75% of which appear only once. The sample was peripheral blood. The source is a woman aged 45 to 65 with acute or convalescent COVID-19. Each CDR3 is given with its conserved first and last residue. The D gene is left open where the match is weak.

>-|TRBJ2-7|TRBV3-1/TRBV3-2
TGTGCCAGCAGCGGGGCGGGGCTGGCCCTCTCTTACGAGCAGTACTTC
CASSGAGLALSYEQYF
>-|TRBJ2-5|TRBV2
TGTGCCAGCAGTGAAGACTACCAAGAGACCCAGTACTTC
CASSEDYQETQYF
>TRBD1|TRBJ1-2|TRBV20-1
TGCAGTGCTAGTCCGAAAAGACAGGGAGGCTACACCTTC
CSASPKRQGGYTF
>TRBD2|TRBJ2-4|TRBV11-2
TGTGCCAGCAGCCCAGAGACTAGCGGGAGGCTGGGGGAAAACATTCAGTACTTC
CASSPETSGRLGENIQYF
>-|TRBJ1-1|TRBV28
TGTGCCAGCAGTTCAGGAATGAACACTGAAGCTTTCTTT
CASSSGMNTEAFF
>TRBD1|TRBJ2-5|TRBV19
TGTGCCAGTAGTAGGGCAGGGGGCCGGGGAGAGACCCAGTACTTC
CASSRAGGRGETQYF
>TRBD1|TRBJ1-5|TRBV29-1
TGCAGCGTTGGGTGGGACAGGGGTAATCAGCCCCAGCATTTT
CSVGWDRGNQPQHF
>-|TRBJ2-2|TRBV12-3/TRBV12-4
TGTGCCAGCAGCAGGGGCACCGGGGAGCTGTTTTTT
CASSRGTGELFF
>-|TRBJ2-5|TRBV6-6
TGTGCCAGCAGCCCCCTTAACTCGGGAGAGACCCAGTACTTC
CASSPLNSGETQYF
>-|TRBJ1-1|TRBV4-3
TGCGCCAGCAGCCAAGACTCGAGGAGTTCTGAAGCTTTCTTT
CASSQDSRSSEAFF
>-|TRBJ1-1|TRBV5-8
TGTGCCAGCAGCTTGCTAAGCAGGGTAGCTTTCTTT
CASSLLSRVAFF
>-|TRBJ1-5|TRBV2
TGTGCCAGCAGGGACAGTGGGGGGGGTTTACAGCCCCAGCATTTT
CASRDSGGGLQPQHF
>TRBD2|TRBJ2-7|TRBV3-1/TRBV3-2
TGTGCCAGCAGCCTCCTAGCGGGGGAGGACGAGCAGTACTTC
CASSLLAGEDEQYF
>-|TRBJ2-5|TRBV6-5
TGTGCCAGCAGTTACAAGTGGGACTTAGAGACCCAGTACTTC
CASSYKWDLETQYF
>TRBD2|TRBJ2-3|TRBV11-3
TGTGCCAGCAGCCCTGGCCTAAGCGGGGGATCAGATACGCAGTATTTT
CASSPGLSGGSDTQYF
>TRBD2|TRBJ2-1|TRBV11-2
TGTGCCAGCAACCAAGGAACTAGCGGCGACAATGAGCAGTTCTTC
CASNQGTSGDNEQFF
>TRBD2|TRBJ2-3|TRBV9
TGTGCCAGCAGCCCTCGCCTGGGTAGCGGGGGGGAAGATACGCAGTATTTT
CASSPRLGSGGEDTQYF
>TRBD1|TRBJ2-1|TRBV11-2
TGTGCCAGCAGCGAGGACAGGGGGCGAGGCAATGAGCAGTTCTTC
CASSEDRGRGNEQFF
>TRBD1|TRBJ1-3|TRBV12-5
TGTGCTAGTGCCACAGGACAGGCTCCTGGAAACACCATATATTTT
CASATGQAPGNTIYF
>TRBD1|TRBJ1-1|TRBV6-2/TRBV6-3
TGTGCCAGCAGTTACATTACAGGGGGCGCGGACACTGAAGCTTTCTTT
CASSYITGGADTEAFF